A single TCR beta chain is shown here with its context. These data originate in a study of OX40 agonist ivuxolimab in advanced cancers. The table came from immunoSEQ multiplex PCR; TCRdb's copy has only in-frame clones and leaves some out. The table has about 38,000 clones, 70% to 85% seen once; the top ten hold over 20%. The CDR3 contains 16 residues. Trimming removed 2 bases from V and 3 bases from J; junction bases left unmatched: 7. The germline CDR1 and CDR2 sequences are SGDLS and YYNGEE. V and J are TRBV9 and TRBJ2-7, with 11 bases that match TRBD1. The starting material was CD4+ or CD8+ T cells sorted from blood, obtained in a trial of the OX40 agonist ivuxolimab. The receptor was isolated from an adult with an advanced solid tumor such as melanoma, head and neck, liver or kidney cancer. CDR3 sequence reads: CASSVGTGGHNYEQYF. CDR3 nucleotide sequence: TGTGCCAGCAGCGTGGGGACAGGGGGGCATAACTACGAGCAGTACTTC.